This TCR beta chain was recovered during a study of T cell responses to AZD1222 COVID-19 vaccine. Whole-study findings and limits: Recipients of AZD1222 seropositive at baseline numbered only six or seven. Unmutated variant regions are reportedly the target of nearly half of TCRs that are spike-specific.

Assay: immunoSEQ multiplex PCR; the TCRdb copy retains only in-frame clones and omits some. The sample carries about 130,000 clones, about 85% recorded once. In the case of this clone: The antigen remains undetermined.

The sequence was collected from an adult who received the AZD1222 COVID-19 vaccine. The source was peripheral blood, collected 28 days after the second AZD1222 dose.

CDR3 nucleotides: TGTGCCAGTAGCGGGACAGGGGTAAGCACAGATACGCAGTATTTT. This gives the protein CASSGTGVSTDTQYF. V usage is TRBV19 and J usage is TRBJ2-3; 10 bases fit TRBD1. V lost 6 bases and J lost 0; bases outside the gene matches: 3. The CDR3 consists of 15 residues. Germline V gene lookup returns CDR1 LNHDA and CDR2 SQIVND (reference sequence).